A single sample is the source of the 20 T cell receptor beta chains below, sequenced in a study of OX40 agonist ivuxolimab in advanced cancers. Data came from immunoSEQ multiplex PCR; TCRdb stores just in-frame clones and leaves some out. This sample has about 78,000 clones; roughly nine tenths occur once, and the top ten carry 2.5% to 3%. The sample was CD4+ or CD8+ T cells sorted from blood, taken in a trial of the OX40 agonist ivuxolimab. The receptor set was obtained from an adult with an advanced solid tumor such as melanoma, head and neck, liver or kidney cancer.

The V call is TRBV7-6, the J call TRBJ1-1; D is uncertain. Germline CDR1 reads SGHVS; CDR2 reads FNYEAQ. V lost 2 bases and J 4 bases, leaving 11 bases between the germline ends. The CDR3 has 14 residues. The DNA for the CDR3 is TGTGCCAGCAGCTTAACCCAATCGCCCACTGAAGCTTTCTTT. Its protein product is CASSLTQSPTEAFF. Variable domain in full (rest from reference TRBV7-6 and TRBJ1-1): GAGVSQSPRYKVTKRGQDVALRCDPISGHVSLYWYRQALGQGPEFLTYFNYEAQQDKSGLPNDRFSAERPEGSISTLTIQRTEQRDSAMYRCASSLTQSPTEAFFGQGTRLTVV.

CDR3 sequence (DNA): TGTGCCAGCAGTCCTATAACCGGTAGTGTGGAGACCCAGTACTTC. It specifies CASSPITGSVETQYF. The V call is TRBV28, the J call TRBJ2-5; D unresolved. The CDR3 is 15 residues long. V was cut by 5 bases and J by 5 bases, with 18 bases left in between. The germline CDR1 and CDR2 sequences are MDHEN and SYDVKM.

The chain has TRBV28 and TRBJ1-5; maybe TRBD1 (6 bases). The CDR3 sequence is 16 residues long. Trimming shortened V by 6 bases and J by 3 bases, and 18 bases separated the two germline ends. Germline V CDR1 and CDR2: MDHEN, SYDVKM. CDR3 bases: TGTGCCAGCAGCAGCCTGAGGGGGGGCAACAATCAGCCCCAGCATTTT. This encodes CASSSLRGGNNQPQHF. Variable domain in full (rest from reference TRBV28 and TRBJ1-5): DVKVTQSSRYLVKRTGEKVFLECVQDMDHENMFWYRQDPGLGLRLIYFSYDVKMKEKGDIPEGYSVSREKKERFSLILESASTNQTSMYLCASSSLRGGNNQPQHFGDGTRLSIL.

The V call is TRBV7-6, the J call TRBJ2-1; 8 nucleotides line up with TRBD2. Germline-derived CDR1 and CDR2 are SGHVS and FNYEAQ. Trimming took 6 bases from V and 1 from J; bases not matched to a gene: 5. This CDR3 has 15 residues. Here the CDR3 reads CASSAGTSSYNEQFF. The CDR3 nucleotides are TGTGCCAGCAGTGCCGGGACTAGTTCCTACAATGAGCAGTTCTTC.

This chain uses TRBV2 with TRBJ2-5; D call uncertain. Between the trimmed V and J ends, which lost 0 bases and 1 base, there was a span of 9 bases. Germline V gene data show CDR1 as SNHLY and CDR2 as FYNNEI. The CDR3 extends over 15 amino acids. The CDR3 nucleotides are TGTGCCAGCAGTGAAGCGAAGACTCCCCAAGAGACCCAGTACTTC. It specifies CASSEAKTPQETQYF. Using reference TRBV2 and TRBJ2-5 for the parts outside the CDR3, the full variable domain is EPEVTQTPSHQVTQMGQEVILRCVPISNHLYFYWYRQILGQKVEFLVSFYNNEISEKSEIFDDQFSVERPDGSNFTLKIRSTKLEDSAMYFCASSEAKTPQETQYFGPGTRLLVL.

The count of this clone is one. The CDR3 here is CASSEFSESEQYF. In DNA form, the CDR3 reads TGTGCCAGCAGTGAATTTTCCGAATCCGAGCAGTACTTC. The chain combines TRBV6-1 with TRBJ2-7; unclear D gene. Trimming removed 2 bases at V and 6 bases at J, with 11 bases between. This CDR3 is built from 13 residues. The germline gives CDR1 MNHNS, CDR2 SASEGT.

The genes are TRBV19 and TRBJ2-2; D is perhaps TRBD1 or TRBD2 (5 bases each). In germline, CDR1 is LNHDA, CDR2 SQIVND (reference sequence). The CDR3 is made up of 16 amino acids. V was clipped by 6 bases and J by 5 bases, with 19 bases between them. In nucleotides, the CDR3 is TGTGCCAGTAGGCGGCGGTCGAGGGGATTAACCGGGGAGCTGTTTTTT. This encodes CASRRRSRGLTGELFF.

The chain has TRBV7-6 and TRBJ1-6; D gene unclear. V lost 1 base, J lost 1 base, and 5 bases lay in between. The CDR3 loop spans 15 amino acids. Germline CDR1 SGHVS, CDR2 FNYEAQ. CDR3 amino acids: CASSLVMSYNSPLHF. The DNA of the CDR3 is TGTGCCAGCAGCTTAGTTATGTCCTATAATTCACCCCTCCACTTT. The whole variable domain, filled in from reference TRBV7-6 and TRBJ1-6, reads GAGVSQSPRYKVTKRGQDVALRCDPISGHVSLYWYRQALGQGPEFLTYFNYEAQQDKSGLPNDRFSAERPEGSISTLTIQRTEQRDSAMYRCASSLVMSYNSPLHFGNGTRLTVT.

The sample holds a few counts of this clone. This chain joins TRBV5-1 and TRBJ2-1; no clear D gene. CDR3 length: 12 amino acids. V lost 5 bases and J 7 bases, leaving 10 bases between the germline ends. The germline V gene encodes CDR1 SGHRS and CDR2 YFSETQ. The CDR3 DNA is TGCGCCAGCAGTCACGAGAGGAATGAGCAGTTCTTC. As protein: CASSHERNEQFF.

The gene calls are TRBV28 and TRBJ1-2; tentative D call: TRBD1 (5 bases). V lost 5 bases and J lost 9, with 19 bases in between. In germline, CDR1 is MDHEN, CDR2 SYDVKM. There are 14 residues in the CDR3. CDR3 sequence reads: CASSPRATAKSYTF. DNA of the CDR3: TGTGCCAGCAGTCCCAGGGCGACAGCCAAAAGCTACACCTTC.

The J gene is TRBJ2-3, the V gene TRBV19; TRBD2 might be the D (5 bases). Germline loops: CDR1 LNHDA, CDR2 SQIVND (reference sequence). Deletions cut 3 bases from V and 0 bases from J, with 10 bases between. The CDR3 has 15 amino acids. CDR3 amino acids: CASSISAESTDTQYF. CDR3 sequence (DNA): TGTGCCAGTAGTATTTCAGCGGAGAGCACAGATACGCAGTATTTT.

The count of this clone is one. The chain combines TRBV5-1 with TRBJ1-6; 9 bases are a match to TRBD1. V lost 0 bases and J lost 7; bases outside the gene matches: 2. The CDR3 runs 15 residues. Germline CDR1 and CDR2: SGHRS and YFSETQ. The chain's CDR3 is CASSLEDRGNSPLHF. The CDR3 DNA follows: TGCGCCAGCAGCTTGGAAGACAGGGGGAATTCACCCCTCCACTTT.

The gene calls are TRBV7-2 and TRBJ2-7; D is uncertain. There are 15 residues in the CDR3. Trimming took 3 bases from V and 5 from J, leaving 17 bases between them. Germline CDR1 SGHTA, CDR2 FQGNSA. The CDR3 bases are TGTGCCAGCAGCTTTCGCGGATCGAACCCCCACGAGCAGTACTTC. Translation: CASSFRGSNPHEQYF.

The CDR3 protein is CASSLGGGGLYEQYF. DNA for the CDR3: TGCGCCAGCAGCTTAGGCGGAGGGGGACTCTACGAGCAGTACTTC. The chain employs TRBV5-1 and TRBJ2-7; tentatively, D is TRBD1 or TRBD2 (6 bases each). With 2 bases removed from V and 3 bases from J, the gap between germline ends came to 15 bases. From germline, CDR1 is SGHRS and CDR2 YFSETQ. The CDR3 has 15 amino acids.

The J gene is TRBJ2-7, the V gene TRBV13; D gene uncertain. Germline V gives CDR1 PRHDT, CDR2 FYEKMQ (reference sequence). The length of the CDR3 is 15 residues. The V end was cut by 1 base, the J end by 2 bases, with 12 bases between. This CDR3 reads CASSLDQNFTYEQYF. CDR3 sequence (DNA): TGTGCCAGCAGCTTAGATCAAAACTTTACCTACGAGCAGTACTTC.

The CDR3 is CASSLAQGIGYEQYF. As DNA, the CDR3 is TGTGCCAGCAGCTTAGCACAGGGGATCGGCTACGAGCAGTACTTC. This rearrangement joins TRBV7-8 to TRBJ2-7, with 7 bases identical to TRBD1. This CDR3 contains 15 residues. Germline assignment: CDR1 SGHVS and CDR2 FQNEAQ. With 0 bases clipped from V and 3 bases from J, the junction kept 5 bases outside the gene matches.

The rearrangement uses TRBV7-9 and TRBJ1-2; D is unclear. CDR1 and CDR2 from the germline V gene are SEHNR and FQNEAQ (reference sequence). CDR3 size: 13 residues. Trimming pared 0 bases from V and 2 bases from J, leaving 4 bases between. The CDR3 here is CASSLAANYGYTF. The CDR3 DNA is TGTGCCAGCAGCTTAGCAGCAAACTATGGCTACACCTTC.

The chain employs TRBV27 and TRBJ2-1, with a possible D match to TRBD1 (5 bases). V dropped 5 bases and J dropped 4 bases, with 18 bases sitting between them. Germline V CDR1 and CDR2: MNHEY, SMNVEV (reference sequence). CDR3 size: 16 residues. The CDR3 coding sequence is TGTGCCAGCAGTCTAAGGAAGACAGTGGCTTACAATGAGCAGTTCTTC. Translation gives CASSLRKTVAYNEQFF.

A word on this clone: The sample carries other DNA sequences with the same CDR3. The V and J genes are TRBV5-1 and TRBJ2-7; D tentatively reads TRBD1 or TRBD2 (5 bases each). V lost 2 bases and J 5 bases, leaving 20 bases between the germline ends. The CDR3 loop spans 16 amino acids. CDR1 and CDR2 from the germline V gene are SGHRS and YFSETQ. The DNA for the CDR3 is TGCGCCAGCAGCTTAGGACCGGGACCTCTCCCACACGAGCAGTACTTC. It encodes CASSLGPGPLPHEQYF.

This chain uses TRBV7-2 with TRBJ1-6; D is undetermined. The CDR3 length is 15 residues. The germline CDR1 and CDR2 sequences are SGHTA and FQGNSA. Trimming cost V 4 bases and J 2 bases, with 9 bases left between them. CDR3 in amino acids: CASSSSGTYNSPLHF. The CDR3 region has the DNA TGTGCCAGCAGCTCTAGTGGCACCTATAATTCACCCCTCCACTTT.